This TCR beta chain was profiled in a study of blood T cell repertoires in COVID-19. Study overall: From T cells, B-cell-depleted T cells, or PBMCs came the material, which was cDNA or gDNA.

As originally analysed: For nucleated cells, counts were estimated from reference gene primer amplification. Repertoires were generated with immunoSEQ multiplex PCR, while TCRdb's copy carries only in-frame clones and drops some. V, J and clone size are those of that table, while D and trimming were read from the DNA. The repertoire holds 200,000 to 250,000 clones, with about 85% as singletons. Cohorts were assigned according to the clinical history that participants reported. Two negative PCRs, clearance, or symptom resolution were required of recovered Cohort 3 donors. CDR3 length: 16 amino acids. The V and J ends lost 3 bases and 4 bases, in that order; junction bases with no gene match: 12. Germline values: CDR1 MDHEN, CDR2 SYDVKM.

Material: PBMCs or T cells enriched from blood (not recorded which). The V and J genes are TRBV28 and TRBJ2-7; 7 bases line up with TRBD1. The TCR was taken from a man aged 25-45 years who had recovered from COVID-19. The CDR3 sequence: CASSFSGDRGLYEQYF. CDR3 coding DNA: TGTGCCAGCAGTTTTAGTGGGGACAGAGGGCTATACGAGCAGTACTTC.